This entry describes one T cell receptor (beta chain). Its antigen is still unknown. The sample carries other DNA sequences with the same CDR3. The sample comes from a study of OX40 agonist ivuxolimab in advanced cancers. Overall study: Every 2 weeks, patients got intravenous ivuxolimab at one of six dose levels (0.01-10 mg/kg). At around 83% male, the cohort had a mean age of 60 years, ranging from roughly 20 to 90. Whole-study results and caveats: Low clonal expansion, among the lowest seen, marked partial responders at 0.1-3.0 mg/kg.

Sequenced by immunoSEQ multiplex PCR; TCRdb stores in-frame clones only, minus some. The data hold tens of thousands of clones, with about nine tenths observed a single time. The specimen comprised CD4+ or CD8+ T cells sorted from blood, sampled in a trial of the OX40 agonist ivuxolimab. The clonotype originates from an adult with an advanced solid tumor such as melanoma, head and neck, liver or kidney cancer.

CDR3 residues: CASSVGTGFYEQYF. DNA for the CDR3: TGTGCCAGCAGCGTAGGGACAGGTTTCTACGAGCAGTACTTC. The chain recombines TRBV9 with TRBJ2-7, with 7 nucleotides matching TRBD1. CDR1 SGDLS and CDR2 YYNGEE come from the germline V gene. The ends lost 0 bases at V and 3 bases at J; junction bases unmatched: 3. The CDR3 extends over 14 amino acids. Supplemented by reference TRBV9 and TRBJ2-7, the full variable domain reads DSGVTQTPKHLITATGQRVTLRCSPRSGDLSVYWYQQSLDQGLQFLIQYYNGEERAKGNILERFSAQQFPDLHSELNLSSLELGDSALYFCASSVGTGFYEQYFGPGTRLTVT.